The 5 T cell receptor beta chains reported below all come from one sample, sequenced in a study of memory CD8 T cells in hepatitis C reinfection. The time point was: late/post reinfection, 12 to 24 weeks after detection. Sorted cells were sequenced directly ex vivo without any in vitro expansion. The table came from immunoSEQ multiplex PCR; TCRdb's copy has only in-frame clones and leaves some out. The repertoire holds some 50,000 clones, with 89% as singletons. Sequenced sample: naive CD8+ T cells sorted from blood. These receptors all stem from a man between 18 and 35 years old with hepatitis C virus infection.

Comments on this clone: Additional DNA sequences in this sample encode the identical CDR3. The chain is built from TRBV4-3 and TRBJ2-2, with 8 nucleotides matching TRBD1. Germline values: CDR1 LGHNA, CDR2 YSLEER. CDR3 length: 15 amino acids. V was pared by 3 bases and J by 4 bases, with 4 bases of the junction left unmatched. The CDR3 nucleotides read TGCGCCAGCAGCCACTACAGGGGGAGCACCGGGGAGCTGTTTTTT. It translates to CASSHYRGSTGELFF.

The CDR3 reads CASSLGGLAGETQYF. CDR3 bases: TGTGCCAGCAGCTTAGGCGGGCTAGCGGGAGAGACCCAGTACTTC. V is TRBV13 and J is TRBJ2-5, with 8 bases lining up with TRBD2. Losses at the gene ends were 0 bases for V and 4 bases for J; bases not matched to a gene: 4. From germline, CDR1 is PRHDT and CDR2 FYEKMQ (reference sequence). The CDR3 has 15 amino acids.

In DNA form, the CDR3 reads TGTGCCTGGGGGACTGATTTCTATGGCTACACCTTC. Protein product: CAWGTDFYGYTF. This sequence joins TRBV30 and TRBJ1-2, with D perhaps TRBD1 (5 bases). Trimming took off 5 bases at V and 4 bases at J, with 11 bases between the two ends. Germline V gene data show CDR1 as GTSNPN and CDR2 as SVGIG (reference sequence). The CDR3 loop spans 12 amino acids.

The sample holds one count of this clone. The CDR3 reads CASSPWTANYGYTF. CDR3 in DNA: TGTGCCAGCAGCCCCTGGACAGCTAACTATGGCTACACCTTC. The rearrangement links TRBV7-9 to TRBJ1-2; TRBD1 is a possible D gene (6 bases). Per germline, CDR1 SEHNR and CDR2 FQNEAQ (reference sequence). V lost 5 bases to trimming and J lost 0 bases, with 10 bases between them. CDR3 size: 14 residues.

In DNA, the CDR3 is TGTGCCAGCAGTATTCTAGCGGGAGGGCAAGAGACCCAGTACTTC. It encodes CASSILAGGQETQYF. The chain links TRBV27 to TRBJ2-5, with 12 bases fitting TRBD2. Germline CDR1 is MNHEY and CDR2 is SMNVEV (reference sequence). After removal of 5 bases from V and 2 bases from J, the junction contained 3 bases not matched to a gene. This CDR3 has 15 amino acids.